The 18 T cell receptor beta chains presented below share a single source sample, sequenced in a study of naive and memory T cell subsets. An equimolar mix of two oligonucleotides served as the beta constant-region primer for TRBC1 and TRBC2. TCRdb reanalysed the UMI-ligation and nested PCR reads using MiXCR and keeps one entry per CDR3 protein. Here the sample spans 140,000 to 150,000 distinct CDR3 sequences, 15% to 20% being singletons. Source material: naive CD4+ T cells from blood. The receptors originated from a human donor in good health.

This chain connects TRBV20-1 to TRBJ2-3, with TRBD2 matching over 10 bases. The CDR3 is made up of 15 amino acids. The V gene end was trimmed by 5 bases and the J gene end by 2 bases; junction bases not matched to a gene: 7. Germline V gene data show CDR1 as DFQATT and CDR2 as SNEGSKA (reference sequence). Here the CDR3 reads CSASRTSGYTDTQYF. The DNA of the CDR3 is TGCAGTGCTTCCCGGACTAGCGGATACACAGATACGCAGTATTTT.

CDR3 loop: CSARPGHGNTEAFF. CDR3 coding DNA: TGCAGTGCTAGACCGGGACACGGGAACACTGAAGCTTTCTTT. The genes are TRBV20-1 and TRBJ1-1; tentative D call: TRBD1 (6 bases). This CDR3 has 14 residues. CDR1 DFQATT and CDR2 SNEGSKA come from the germline V gene (reference sequence). Trimming left V 2 bases short and J 1 base short, with 11 bases between.

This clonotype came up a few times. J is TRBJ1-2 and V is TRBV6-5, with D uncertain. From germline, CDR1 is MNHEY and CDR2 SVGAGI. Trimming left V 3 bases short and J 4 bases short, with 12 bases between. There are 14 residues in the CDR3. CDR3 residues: CASSYGGSPYGYTF. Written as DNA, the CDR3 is TGTGCCAGCAGTTATGGCGGGTCCCCCTATGGCTACACCTTC.

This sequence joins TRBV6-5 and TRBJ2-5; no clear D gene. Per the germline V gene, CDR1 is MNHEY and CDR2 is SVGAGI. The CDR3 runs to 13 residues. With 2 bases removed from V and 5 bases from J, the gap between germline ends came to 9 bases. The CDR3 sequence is CASSYARGETQYF. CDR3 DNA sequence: TGTGCCAGCAGTTACGCCCGAGGCGAGACCCAGTACTTC.

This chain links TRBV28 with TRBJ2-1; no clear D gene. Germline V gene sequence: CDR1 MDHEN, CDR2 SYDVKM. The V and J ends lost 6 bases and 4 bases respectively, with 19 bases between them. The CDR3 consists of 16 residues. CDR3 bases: TGTGCCAGCAGCCCGGCGGATGCGGAGCGTTACAATGAGCAGTTCTTC. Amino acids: CASSPADAERYNEQFF.

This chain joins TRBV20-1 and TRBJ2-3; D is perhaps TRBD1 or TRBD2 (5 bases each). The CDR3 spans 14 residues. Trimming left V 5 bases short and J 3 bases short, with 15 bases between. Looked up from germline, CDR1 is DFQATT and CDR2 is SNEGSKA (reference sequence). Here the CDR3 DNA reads TGCAGTGCTGCCGGGACCACAAAAACAGATACGCAGTATTTT. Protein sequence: CSAAGTTKTDTQYF.

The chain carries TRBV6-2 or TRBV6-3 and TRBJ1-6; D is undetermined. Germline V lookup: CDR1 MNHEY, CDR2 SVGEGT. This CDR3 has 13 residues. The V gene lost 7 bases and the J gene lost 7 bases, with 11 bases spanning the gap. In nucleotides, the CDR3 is TGTGCCAGCAAGGAGGTTATAAATTCACCCCTCCACTTT. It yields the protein CASKEVINSPLHF.

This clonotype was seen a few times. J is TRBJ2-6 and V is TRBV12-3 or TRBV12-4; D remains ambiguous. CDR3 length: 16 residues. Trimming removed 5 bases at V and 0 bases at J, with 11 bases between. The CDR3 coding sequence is TGTGCCAGCAGTCCTCTAAATCCCTCTGGGGCCAACGTCCTGACTTTC. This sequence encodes CASSPLNPSGANVLTF.

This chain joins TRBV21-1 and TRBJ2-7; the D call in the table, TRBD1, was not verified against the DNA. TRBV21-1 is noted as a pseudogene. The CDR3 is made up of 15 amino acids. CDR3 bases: TGTGCCAGCACCAAAACCCGCTCCCTGAGGGGAGAGCAGTACTTC. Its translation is CASTKTRSLRGEQYF.

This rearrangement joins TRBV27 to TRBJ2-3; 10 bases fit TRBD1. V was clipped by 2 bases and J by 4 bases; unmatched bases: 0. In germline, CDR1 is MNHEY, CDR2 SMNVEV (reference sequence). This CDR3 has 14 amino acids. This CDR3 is CASSLGTGADTQYF. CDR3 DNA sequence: TGTGCCAGCAGTTTAGGGACAGGGGCAGATACGCAGTATTTT.

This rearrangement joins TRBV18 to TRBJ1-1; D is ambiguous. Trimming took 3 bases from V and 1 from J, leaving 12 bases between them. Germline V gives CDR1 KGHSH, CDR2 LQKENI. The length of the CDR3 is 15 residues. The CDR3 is CASSPPGRGNTEAFF. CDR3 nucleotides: TGTGCCAGCTCACCCCCCGGACGGGGGAACACTGAAGCTTTCTTT.

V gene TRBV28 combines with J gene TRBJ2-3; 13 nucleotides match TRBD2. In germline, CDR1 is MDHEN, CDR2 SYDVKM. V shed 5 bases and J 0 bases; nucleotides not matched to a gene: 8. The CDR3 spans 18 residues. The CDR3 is CASSRLGTSGTSTDTQYF. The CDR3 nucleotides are TGTGCCAGCAGTCGTCTCGGGACTAGCGGGACTAGCACAGATACGCAGTATTTT.

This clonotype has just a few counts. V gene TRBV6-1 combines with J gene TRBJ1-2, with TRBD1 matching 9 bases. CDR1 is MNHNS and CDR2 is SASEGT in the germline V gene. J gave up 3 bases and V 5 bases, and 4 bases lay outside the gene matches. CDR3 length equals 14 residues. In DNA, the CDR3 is TGTGCCAGCAGTACAGGGGGCGTCGACTATGGCTACACCTTC. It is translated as CASSTGGVDYGYTF.

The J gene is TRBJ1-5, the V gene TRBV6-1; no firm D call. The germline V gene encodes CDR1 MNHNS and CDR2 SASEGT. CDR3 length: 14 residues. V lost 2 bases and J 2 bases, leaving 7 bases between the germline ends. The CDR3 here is CASSERWGNQPQHF. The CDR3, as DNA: TGTGCCAGCAGTGAACGTTGGGGCAATCAGCCCCAGCATTTT.

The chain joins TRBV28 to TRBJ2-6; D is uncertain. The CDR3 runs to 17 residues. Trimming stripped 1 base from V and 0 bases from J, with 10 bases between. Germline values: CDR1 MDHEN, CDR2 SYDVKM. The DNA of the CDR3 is TGTGCCAGCAGTTTATACGGCACCTACTCTGGGGCCAACGTCCTGACTTTC. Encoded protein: CASSLYGTYSGANVLTF.

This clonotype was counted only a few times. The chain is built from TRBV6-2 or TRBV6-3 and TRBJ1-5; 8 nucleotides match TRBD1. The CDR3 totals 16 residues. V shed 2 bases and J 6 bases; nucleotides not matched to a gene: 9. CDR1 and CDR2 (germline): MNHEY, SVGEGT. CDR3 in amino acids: CASSYASRGPSQPQHF. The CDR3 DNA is TGTGCCAGCAGTTACGCCTCCAGGGGGCCTAGTCAGCCCCAGCATTTT.

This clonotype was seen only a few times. CDR3 DNA: TGTGCCAGCAGCCCAGGACAGGGTACGGTAACCAATCAGCCCCAGCATTTT. Amino acid sequence: CASSPGQGTVTNQPQHF. The chain has TRBV7-8 and TRBJ1-5, with TRBD1 matching over 8 bases. This CDR3 is built from 17 residues. Unmatched junction bases numbered 12, after V lost 5 bases and J lost 3 bases. The germline V gene has CDR1 SGHVS and CDR2 FQNEAQ.

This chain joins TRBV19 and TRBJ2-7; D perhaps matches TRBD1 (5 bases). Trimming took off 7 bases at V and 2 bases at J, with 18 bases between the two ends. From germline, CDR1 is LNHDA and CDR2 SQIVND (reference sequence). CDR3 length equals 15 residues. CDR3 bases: TGTGCCAGTACCCCAGGTAGGGGATTCACCTACGAGCAGTACTTC. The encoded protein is CASTPGRGFTYEQYF.